One and the same sample provided the 7 T cell receptor beta chains below, sequenced in a study of beta chain features in type 1 diabetes. Points from the study as a whole: Within each of all four CD4+ subsets, Type 1 diabetes patients had TCRB CDR3s that were moderately but significantly shorter.

The study reverse transcribed the entire isolated RNA, so it sequenced expressed TCRB transcripts. Profiled with immunoSEQ multiplex PCR; TCRdb holds only in-frame clones, not every one. The sample lists roughly 340,000 clones, roughly 14% occurring once. These receptors have no identified antigens. Sequenced sample: naive CD4+ T cells from blood. These receptors were taken from a woman under 30 with type 1 diabetes.

This clone was counted only a few times. The gene calls are TRBV27 and TRBJ2-7, with D possibly TRBD1 on 6 matching bases. The length of the CDR3 is 14 residues. Germline V gives CDR1 MNHEY, CDR2 SMNVEV (reference sequence). Trimming removed 6 bases from V and 6 bases from J, with 18 bases in between. The CDR3 nucleotides read TGTGCCAGCAGCAACAGGGCCAGGGGCGGCGAGCAGTACTTC. Its protein product is CASSNRARGGEQYF.

This clone was seen more than once but under ten times. The rearrangement links TRBV4-3 to TRBJ2-5; TRBD2 aligns across 9 bases. The CDR3 loop spans 19 amino acids. Germline V lookup: CDR1 LGHNA, CDR2 YSLEER. The V gene end was trimmed by 2 bases and the J gene end by 2 bases; junction bases not matched to a gene: 15. CDR3 loop: CASSQPRWGGRAGQETQYF. CDR3 nucleotides: TGCGCCAGCAGCCAACCCCGGTGGGGCGGGAGGGCCGGGCAAGAGACCCAGTACTTC.

This clone was detected only a few times. The rearrangement uses TRBV28 and TRBJ2-5; D possibly corresponds to TRBD1 (6 bases). This CDR3 region has 13 residues. Trimming stripped 7 bases from V and 4 bases from J, with 13 bases between. The germline V gene encodes CDR1 MDHEN and CDR2 SYDVKM. The CDR3 spells CASTRGQSETQYF. The CDR3 region has the DNA TGTGCCAGCACCAGGGGACAATCAGAGACCCAGTACTTC.

This clone was picked up a small number of times. The chain employs TRBV11-2 and TRBJ1-2; 8 nucleotides agree with TRBD1. The CDR3 has 15 amino acids. The trim removed 6 bases at V and 4 bases at J, leaving 10 bases unmatched. Germline V gene lookup returns CDR1 SGHAT and CDR2 FQNNGV. DNA of the CDR3: TGTGCCAGCAGAGCCCTCAGGGGGCCCCCCTATGGCTACACCTTC. It yields the protein CASRALRGPPYGYTF.

The chain is built from TRBV5-1 and TRBJ2-3; 9 positions match TRBD2. V shed 2 bases, J shed 1 base, and the junction held 2 bases outside the gene matches. The CDR3 is 15 amino acids. CDR1 and CDR2 (germline): SGHRS, YFSETQ. The CDR3 sequence is CASSFRGRGTDTQYF. The CDR3 DNA is TGCGCCAGCAGCTTTCGCGGGAGGGGCACAGATACGCAGTATTTT.

Written as DNA, the CDR3 is TGTGCCAGCAGCTGGCGGGGGAGGAATACGCAGTATTTT. Translation gives CASSWRGRNTQYF. This chain links TRBV5-4 with TRBJ2-3; TRBD2 matches 7 bases. The V gene's germline CDR1 is SGHNT and CDR2 YYREEE (reference sequence). After removal of 3 bases from V and 7 bases from J, the junction contained 5 bases not matched to a gene. The CDR3 is 13 residues long.

This chain connects TRBV29-1 to TRBJ1-2, with 9 nucleotides matching TRBD1. V trimming: 4 bases; J trimming: 4 bases; junction bases outside the gene matches: 7. Germline-derived CDR1 and CDR2 are SQVTM and ANQGSEA. The CDR3 is made up of 14 amino acids. The CDR3 reads CSVARTGAAYGYTF. CDR3 nucleotide sequence: TGCAGCGTTGCCCGGACAGGGGCGGCCTATGGCTACACCTTC.